This is a list of T cell receptor beta chains from one sample in a study of shared clonotypes between healthy human individuals. Measured with immunoSEQ multiplex PCR; TCRdb has only the in-frame clones, and not every one. The table lists roughly 2,000,000 clones, 85% to 95% of them singletons. What was sequenced was naive CD8+ T cells sorted from blood. These TCRs come from a man between 18 and 29 years old in good health. The CDR3 runs from the conserved cysteine through the conserved F or W. Each record gives: D gene, clone size, V gene, J gene, CDR3 DNA, CDR3 protein. A D gene is named only where the DNA matches it firmly. Clone size is stated in some rows and not others, as once, few, many or a class when expanded.

>NA|NA|TRBV6-4|TRBJ1-2
TGTGCCAGCAGTGACTGGGCAGGACCAGGAGGTTGGTATGGCTACACCTTC
CASSDWAGPGGWYGYTF
>NA|NA|TRBV6-6|TRBJ2-5
TGTGCCAGCAGGTTAGAGACCCAGTACTTC
CASRLETQYF
>NA|NA|TRBV21-1|TRBJ1-4
TGTGCCAGCAGCTGCCCTAGACAGGACGCAACTAATGAAAAACTGTTTTTT
CASSCPRQDATNEKLFF
>TRBD1|NA|TRBV27|TRBJ2-1
TGTGCCAGCAGTTGGGACAGGGGCGCGTATGAGCAGTTCTTC
CASSWDRGAYEQFF
>TRBD1|NA|TRBV7-9|TRBJ1-1
TGTGCCAGCAGCTCCGGGACAGGGTATCGGTACACTGAAGCTTTCTTT
CASSSGTGYRYTEAFF
>NA|once|TRBV4-1|TRBJ2-1
TGCGCCAGCAGCTGGGGATTGGGGGACGCCGGGAATGAGCAGTTCTTC
CASSWGLGDAGNEQFF
>TRBD2|NA|TRBV6-5|TRBJ2-1
TGTGCCAGCAGCCCTGGACTAGCGGCCTACAATGAGCAGTTCTTC
CASSPGLAAYNEQFF
>TRBD2|NA|TRBV9|TRBJ2-1
TGTGCCAGCAGCGGGGCCGGGACTAGCGATTATTACTCCTACAATGAGCAGTTCTTC
CASSGAGTSDYYSYNEQFF
>NA|NA|TRBV9|TRBJ2-2
TGTGCCAGCAGCGGGGGGAACACCGGGGAGCTGTTTTTT
CASSGGNTGELFF
>TRBD1|NA|TRBV6-6|TRBJ2-2
TGTGCCAGCAGTCAGGGACAGGTTGAATGGGAGCTGTTTTTT
CASSQGQVEWELFF
>NA|NA|TRBV19|TRBJ1-1
TGTGCCAGTAGTATAGGTTCGGGGACTGAAGCTTTCTTT
CASSIGSGTEAFF
>TRBD1|NA|TRBV29-1|TRBJ1-2
TGCAGCGTTGAGGACAGGGACTTTAACTATGGCTACACCTTC
CSVEDRDFNYGYTF
>TRBD2|NA|TRBV9|TRBJ2-1
TGTGCCAGCAGCGTAGTGGGGAGGGGCTCCTACAATGAGCAGTTCTTC
CASSVVGRGSYNEQFF
>TRBD1|NA|TRBV6-1|TRBJ1-4
TGTGCCAGCAGGAGTGTTGGACAGGATGGTGAAAAACTGTTTTTT
CASRSVGQDGEKLFF
>NA|NA|TRBV27|TRBJ1-1
TGTGCCAGCAGTTTACGGGGGAGCACTGAAGCTTTCTTT
CASSLRGSTEAFF
>TRBD2|NA|TRBV9|TRBJ2-1
TGTGCCAGCAGCGCCTCCGGGACTAGATACACTGAGCAGTTCTTC
CASSASGTRYTEQFF
>NA|once|TRBV6-1|TRBJ1-2
TGTGCCAGCAGTGACGGACGGGTCTATGGCTACACCTTC
CASSDGRVYGYTF
>TRBD2|NA|TRBV9|TRBJ2-7
TGTGCCAGCAGCGTAGCGGGGGGAAACTACGAGCAGTACTTC
CASSVAGGNYEQYF
>NA|NA|TRBV28|TRBJ2-3
TGTGCCAGCAGCCTCGGGCAGGGTGGGACAGATACGCAGTATTTT
CASSLGQGGTDTQYF
>NA|NA|TRBV7-9|TRBJ2-1
TGTGCCAGCAGCTTGATAAGGGACTCTCAAGTCTTC
CASSLIRDSQVF
>TRBD2|NA|TRBV11-3|TRBJ2-5
TGTGCCAGCAGCGATACCCTAGCGGGGCAAGAGACCCAGTACTTC
CASSDTLAGQETQYF
>NA|NA|TRBV28|TRBJ2-7
TGTGCCAGCAGTCGAGGGGGTTACGAGCAGTACTTC
CASSRGGYEQYF
>NA|once|TRBV27|TRBJ1-6
TGTGCCAGCAGTTTAGGGGGCTATAATTCACCCCTCCACTTT
CASSLGGYNSPLHF
>NA|NA|TRBV2|TRBJ1-3
TGTGCCAGCAGTGAAGAGAGTCCTGGAGACACCATATATTTT
CASSEESPGDTIYF
>NA|NA|TRBV29-1|TRBJ2-5
TGCAGCGTGGAGGGGGAGACCCAGTACTTC
CSVEGETQYF
>TRBD2|NA|TRBV29-1|TRBJ2-5
TGCAGCGTTGAAGGCGGGAGCCAAGAGACCCAGTACTTC
CSVEGGSQETQYF
>TRBD2|NA|TRBV7-9|TRBJ2-1
TGTGCCAGCAGCTTAAGGGCTAGCGGGCCGGCGGGCAATGAGCAGTTCTTC
CASSLRASGPAGNEQFF
>NA|NA|TRBV19|TRBJ2-2
TGTGCCAGTAGTATAGGGAGGAACACCGGGGAGCTGTTTTTT
CASSIGRNTGELFF
>NA|NA|TRBV27|TRBJ2-7
TGTGCCAGCTCAGCGGGCCTCGTGGGGGGCGAGCAGTACTTC
CASSAGLVGGEQYF
>NA|once|TRBV7-9|TRBJ2-3
TGTGCCAGCCGCTATAGGCAGGGTGCAGTAGATACGCAGTATTTT
CASRYRQGAVDTQYF
>NA|NA|TRBV19|TRBJ2-1
TGTGCCAGTAGCGGGAGCTCCTACAATGAGCAGTTCTTC
CASSGSSYNEQFF
>NA|NA|TRBV25-1|TRBJ1-1
TGTGCCAGCAGTGCCTCCCGTTTCACTGAAGCTTTCTTT
CASSASRFTEAFF
>NA|NA|TRBV10-2|TRBJ2-7
TGCGCCAGCAGTGAGGACAGAACCTCCTACGAGCAGTACTTC
CASSEDRTSYEQYF
>NA|NA|TRBV9|TRBJ2-7
TGTGCCAGCAGCCCAATCCGTGGGGGGATCCACGAGCAGTACTTC
CASSPIRGGIHEQYF
>NA|NA|TRBV11-2|TRBJ2-5
TGTGCCAGCAGCCCCACGGTTAATTGGAATCAGGAGACCCAGTACTTC
CASSPTVNWNQETQYF
>TRBD2|NA|TRBV10-3|TRBJ2-7
TGTGCCACCTCGGGAGGTACATCCTACGAGCAGTACTTC
CATSGGTSYEQYF
>NA|NA|TRBV6-1|TRBJ1-2
TGTGCCAGCAGTGAATATAGGCTGCCTACCCTCAACTATGGCTACACCTTC
CASSEYRLPTLNYGYTF
>NA|NA|TRBV11-2|TRBJ2-1
TGTGCCAGCAGCCCCGGTTCCTATGAGCAGTTCTTC
CASSPGSYEQFF
>NA|NA|TRBV30|TRBJ2-1
TGTGCCTGGACCACCCTCGGGACTTACTACAATGAGCAGTTCTTC
CAWTTLGTYYNEQFF
>NA|few|TRBV4-3|TRBJ2-2
TGCGCCAGCAGCCCGGGACTGAACACCGGGGAGCTGTTTTTT
CASSPGLNTGELFF
>NA|NA|TRBV11-2|TRBJ2-2
TGTGCCAGCAGCTCGGGGGCGTACACCGGGGAGCTGTTTTTT
CASSSGAYTGELFF
>NA|NA|TRBV13|TRBJ1-2
TGTGCCAGCAGCTTAGGGGGGGAGAGCTACACCTTC
CASSLGGESYTF
>NA|NA|TRBV10-3|TRBJ1-2
TGTGCCGTATGGACAGCTGGCTACACCTTC
CAVWTAGYTF
>NA|NA|TRBV4-3|TRBJ2-2
TGCGCCAGCAGCCAAGGGTATTTGTACACCGGGGAGCTGTTTTTT
CASSQGYLYTGELFF
>NA|NA|TRBV4-3|TRBJ2-2
TGCGCCAGCTCAAGACTAGACTTCGCGAACACCGGGGAGCTGTTTTTT
CASSRLDFANTGELFF